Below, one T cell receptor (beta chain) is given with its context. Its antigen is as yet unknown. Within the sample, other DNA sequences also encode this same CDR3. This sample is drawn from a study of cytotoxic CD8 clonotypes in ibrutinib-treated CLL. Study overall: Partial responses totalled approximately 24 and complete responses 2; after median around six years, roughly 14 remained remitted and roughly twelve progressed. Study results and limitations: Pretreatment clonality was elevated relative to age-matched healthy donors and paralleled circulating CD8+ T-cell counts.

As input for TCR beta libraries, approximately 2 micrograms of genomic DNA came from cryopreserved PBMCs. Target depth was 1 in 200,000 to 1 in 1 million T cells, about 10x per clonotype. Repertoires were generated with immunoSEQ multiplex PCR, while TCRdb's copy carries only in-frame clones and drops some. Of approximately 200,000 clones in the sample, around 70% were seen once. Trimming took 6 bases from V and 0 from J, leaving 12 bases between them. The CDR3 extends over 15 amino acids. The germline V gene encodes CDR1 MDHEN and CDR2 SYDVKM. The source of this sequence is a human donor with chronic lymphocytic leukemia. The chain uses TRBV28 and TRBJ2-1; no firm D call. The sample here was PBMCs, taken after 24 months of ibrutinib treatment. The CDR3 region has the DNA TGTGCCAGCAGCCTAGGGCCAGACTCCTACAATGAGCAGTTCTTC. This sequence encodes CASSLGPDSYNEQFF.